This T cell receptor beta chain was retrieved from a study of blood T cell repertoires in COVID-19. Study-level information: PBMCs, B-cell-depleted T cells, or T cells provided the cDNA or gDNA that made up the material.

Seattle researchers signed up patients amid active infection and tracked them longitudinally. The data were produced by immunoSEQ multiplex PCR, yet TCRdb's version contains in-frame clones alone and is incomplete. The sample has 240,000 or so clones; roughly 81% are singletons. Trimming left V 7 bases short and J 7 bases short, with 18 bases between. The CDR3 loop spans 14 amino acids. Per the germline V gene, CDR1 is MRHNA and CDR2 is SNTAGT. The sequenced sample consisted of peripheral blood. The sequence derives from a woman older than 75 with COVID-19, enrolled during active disease. The rearrangement links TRBV6-4 to TRBJ2-3; D perhaps matches TRBD2 (5 bases). CDR3 residues: CASTTGRNTHTQYF. The CDR3 DNA reads TGTGCCAGCACGACGGGAAGGAACACGCATACGCAGTATTTT.